The following is a T cell receptor (beta chain) sequence with its context. These data come from a study of blood T cell repertoires in COVID-19. Turning to the study itself: Collection of acute and convalescent COVID-19 samples took place in the United States, Italy and Spain. From T cells, B-cell-depleted T cells, or PBMCs came the material, which was cDNA or gDNA.

Losses at the gene ends were 2 bases for V and 0 bases for J; bases not matched to a gene: 3. Germline CDR1 reads SGHTA; CDR2 reads FQGNSA. The CDR3 is made up of 15 amino acids. Under the authors' procedure: Estimated nucleated cell counts came from reference gene primer amplification. Generated by immunoSEQ multiplex PCR, the TCRdb table keeps only in-frame clones and is missing some. D and trimming come from the DNA, and the V and J calls and clone size come from that table. The sample shows about 160,000 clones, 60% to 85% of them seen only once. The clonotype comes from a man in his 60s with acute or convalescent COVID-19. Sequenced input: peripheral blood. The rearrangement joins TRBV7-2 to TRBJ2-7; 8 bases fit TRBD1. The CDR3 loop reads CASSLYRGVSYEQYF. CDR3 DNA: TGTGCCAGCAGCTTATACAGGGGGGTCTCCTACGAGCAGTACTTC.